The present T cell receptor beta chain was sequenced within a study of T cell changes during pregnancy in multiple sclerosis (dated by TCRdb to the late 2010s). With regard to the full study: The study examined how the T cell repertoire changed over the course of pregnancy in women with multiple sclerosis.

As concerns this clone: It lacks a known antigen. A read error may account for a junction end that differs from germline.

Library creation used the immunoSEQ multiplex PCR assay. Here the immuneACCESS table is served through TCRdb, limited to in-frame sequences with V and J called. Missing clones are a known gap in these copies; in checked studies unresolved V genes cover under half, and the rest lacks a known reason. The sample profile shows 45,000 or so clones; roughly 93% of them were found once. In total, the top ten clones hold approximately 1.3% of the sample. Material for sequencing was PBMCs (not recorded whether the cells were cultured). The clonotype originates from a female donor with multiple sclerosis, enrolled in a pregnancy study.

The CDR3 protein sequence reads: CASSQEGTANIGELFF. Read as DNA, the sequence is TGCGCCAGCAGCCAAGAAGGGACAGCGAACATCGGGGAGCTGTTTTTT. The sequence joins TRBV4-1 to TRBJ2-2; a stretch of 7 junction bases matches TRBD1. The CDR3 spans 16 residues, from the cysteine through the phenylalanine. Only the CDR3 portion is preserved as DNA: 48 bases, with reading frame beginning at the first base. Taken from the germline V gene, the CDR1 and CDR2 loops are MGHRA and YSYEKL.